A selection of T cell receptor beta chains follows, all from one sample in a study of blood T cell repertoires in COVID-19. The table came from immunoSEQ multiplex PCR; TCRdb's copy has only in-frame clones and leaves some out. The repertoire holds some 340,000 clones, with around nine tenths as singletons. The specimen was PBMCs or T cells enriched from blood (not recorded which). The origin of the receptors is a woman aged 30 to 39 who had been exposed to COVID-19. Both conserved end residues are part of each CDR3. Each record gives: V gene, J gene, D gene, clone size, CDR3 DNA, CDR3 protein. The D gene is left open where the match is weak. The listing skips clone size in some rows; elsewhere it reads once, few, many or a size class.

V gene: TRBV12-3/TRBV12-4; J gene: TRBJ1-1; D gene: -; clone size: -; CDR3 DNA: TGTGCCAGCAGTTATCAGGAAGGCACTGAAGCTTTCTTT; CDR3 protein: CASSYQEGTEAFF
V gene: TRBV2; J gene: TRBJ2-5; D gene: -; clone size: -; CDR3 DNA: TGTGCCAGCAGTGTGGGGCGTGAGACCCAGTACTTC; CDR3 protein: CASSVGRETQYF
V gene: TRBV10-3; J gene: TRBJ2-7; D gene: TRBD1; clone size: -; CDR3 DNA: TGTGCCATCAGTGAGTCAGTGGCAGGGGGTCTTAGTGAGCAGTACTTC; CDR3 protein: CAISESVAGGLSEQYF
V gene: TRBV5-4; J gene: TRBJ2-5; D gene: TRBD1; clone size: -; CDR3 DNA: TGTGCCAGCAGCTTGGGCCGGGACAGGGGGCTCGAGACCCAGTACTTC; CDR3 protein: CASSLGRDRGLETQYF
V gene: TRBV15; J gene: TRBJ1-4; D gene: TRBD1; clone size: -; CDR3 DNA: TGTGCCACCAGCAGTCACAGAGGGACAGATGAAAAACTGTTTTTT; CDR3 protein: CATSSHRGTDEKLFF
V gene: TRBV5-1; J gene: TRBJ2-5; D gene: TRBD1; clone size: once; CDR3 DNA: TGCGCCAGCAGCTTGGGACAGGGGTACGCAGAGACCCAGTACTTC; CDR3 protein: CASSLGQGYAETQYF
V gene: TRBV30; J gene: TRBJ2-1; D gene: -; clone size: -; CDR3 DNA: TGTGCCTGGAGTGCATCCTACAATGAGCAGTTCTTC; CDR3 protein: CAWSASYNEQFF
V gene: TRBV7-2; J gene: TRBJ1-1; D gene: -; clone size: -; CDR3 DNA: TGTGCCAGCAGTTTCGGGAGGAACACTGAAGCTTTCTTT; CDR3 protein: CASSFGRNTEAFF
V gene: TRBV4-3; J gene: TRBJ2-7; D gene: -; clone size: -; CDR3 DNA: TGCGCCAGCAGCCAAGGAATGTCAAGGGGCTACGAGCAGTACTTC; CDR3 protein: CASSQGMSRGYEQYF
V gene: TRBV5-4; J gene: TRBJ1-1; D gene: -; clone size: -; CDR3 DNA: TGTGCCAGCAGCTCCCAGGCATCTCTTGAAGCTTTCTTT; CDR3 protein: CASSSQASLEAFF
V gene: TRBV11-2; J gene: TRBJ2-3; D gene: -; clone size: once; CDR3 DNA: TGTGCCAGCAGCCGACAGGACCCAGATACGCAGTATTTT; CDR3 protein: CASSRQDPDTQYF
V gene: TRBV7-2; J gene: TRBJ1-5; D gene: -; clone size: -; CDR3 DNA: TGTGCCAGCAGCACAACCCAGCAGGGATTACAGCCCCAGCATTTT; CDR3 protein: CASSTTQQGLQPQHF
V gene: TRBV5-6; J gene: TRBJ1-6; D gene: TRBD1; clone size: -; CDR3 DNA: TGTGCCAGCAGAGGGTTTTGGCAGGGGGTAAATTCACCCCTCCACTTT; CDR3 protein: CASRGFWQGVNSPLHF
V gene: TRBV27; J gene: TRBJ1-2; D gene: -; clone size: -; CDR3 DNA: TGTGCCAGCAGTTCGGGGAATCGGCTCTATGGCTACACCTTC; CDR3 protein: CASSSGNRLYGYTF
V gene: TRBV29-1; J gene: TRBJ1-1; D gene: -; clone size: -; CDR3 DNA: TGCAGCGTTGCCGGTCGGACGCAGGGACTAGCTTTCTTT; CDR3 protein: CSVAGRTQGLAFF
V gene: TRBV5-8; J gene: TRBJ2-3; D gene: TRBD2; clone size: -; CDR3 DNA: TGTGCCAGCAGCTTGTCAGCGGGGGGAGTCCAAGATACGCAGTATTTT; CDR3 protein: CASSLSAGGVQDTQYF
V gene: TRBV9; J gene: TRBJ2-3; D gene: -; clone size: -; CDR3 DNA: TGTGCCAGCAGCACCAGCGCCCAACTTCGAGATACGCAGTATTTT; CDR3 protein: CASSTSAQLRDTQYF
V gene: TRBV4-1; J gene: TRBJ2-7; D gene: -; clone size: -; CDR3 DNA: TGCGCCAGCAGCCAAAAGACAGACCGATACGACTACGAGCAGTACTTC; CDR3 protein: CASSQKTDRYDYEQYF